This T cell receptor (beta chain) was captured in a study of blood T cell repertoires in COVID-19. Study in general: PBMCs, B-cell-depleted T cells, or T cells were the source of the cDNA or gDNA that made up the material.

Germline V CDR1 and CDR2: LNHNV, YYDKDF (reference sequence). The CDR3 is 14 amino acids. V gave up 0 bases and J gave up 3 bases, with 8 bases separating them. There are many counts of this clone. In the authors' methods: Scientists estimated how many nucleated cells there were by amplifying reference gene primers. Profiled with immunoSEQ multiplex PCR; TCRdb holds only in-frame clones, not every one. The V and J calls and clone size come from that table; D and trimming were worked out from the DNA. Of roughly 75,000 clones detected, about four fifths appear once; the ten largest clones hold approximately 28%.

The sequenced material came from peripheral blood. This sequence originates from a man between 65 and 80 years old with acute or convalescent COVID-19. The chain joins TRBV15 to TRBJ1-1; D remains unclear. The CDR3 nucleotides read TGTGCCACCAGCAGAGAATTGGGAGACACTGAAGCTTTCTTT. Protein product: CATSRELGDTEAFF.